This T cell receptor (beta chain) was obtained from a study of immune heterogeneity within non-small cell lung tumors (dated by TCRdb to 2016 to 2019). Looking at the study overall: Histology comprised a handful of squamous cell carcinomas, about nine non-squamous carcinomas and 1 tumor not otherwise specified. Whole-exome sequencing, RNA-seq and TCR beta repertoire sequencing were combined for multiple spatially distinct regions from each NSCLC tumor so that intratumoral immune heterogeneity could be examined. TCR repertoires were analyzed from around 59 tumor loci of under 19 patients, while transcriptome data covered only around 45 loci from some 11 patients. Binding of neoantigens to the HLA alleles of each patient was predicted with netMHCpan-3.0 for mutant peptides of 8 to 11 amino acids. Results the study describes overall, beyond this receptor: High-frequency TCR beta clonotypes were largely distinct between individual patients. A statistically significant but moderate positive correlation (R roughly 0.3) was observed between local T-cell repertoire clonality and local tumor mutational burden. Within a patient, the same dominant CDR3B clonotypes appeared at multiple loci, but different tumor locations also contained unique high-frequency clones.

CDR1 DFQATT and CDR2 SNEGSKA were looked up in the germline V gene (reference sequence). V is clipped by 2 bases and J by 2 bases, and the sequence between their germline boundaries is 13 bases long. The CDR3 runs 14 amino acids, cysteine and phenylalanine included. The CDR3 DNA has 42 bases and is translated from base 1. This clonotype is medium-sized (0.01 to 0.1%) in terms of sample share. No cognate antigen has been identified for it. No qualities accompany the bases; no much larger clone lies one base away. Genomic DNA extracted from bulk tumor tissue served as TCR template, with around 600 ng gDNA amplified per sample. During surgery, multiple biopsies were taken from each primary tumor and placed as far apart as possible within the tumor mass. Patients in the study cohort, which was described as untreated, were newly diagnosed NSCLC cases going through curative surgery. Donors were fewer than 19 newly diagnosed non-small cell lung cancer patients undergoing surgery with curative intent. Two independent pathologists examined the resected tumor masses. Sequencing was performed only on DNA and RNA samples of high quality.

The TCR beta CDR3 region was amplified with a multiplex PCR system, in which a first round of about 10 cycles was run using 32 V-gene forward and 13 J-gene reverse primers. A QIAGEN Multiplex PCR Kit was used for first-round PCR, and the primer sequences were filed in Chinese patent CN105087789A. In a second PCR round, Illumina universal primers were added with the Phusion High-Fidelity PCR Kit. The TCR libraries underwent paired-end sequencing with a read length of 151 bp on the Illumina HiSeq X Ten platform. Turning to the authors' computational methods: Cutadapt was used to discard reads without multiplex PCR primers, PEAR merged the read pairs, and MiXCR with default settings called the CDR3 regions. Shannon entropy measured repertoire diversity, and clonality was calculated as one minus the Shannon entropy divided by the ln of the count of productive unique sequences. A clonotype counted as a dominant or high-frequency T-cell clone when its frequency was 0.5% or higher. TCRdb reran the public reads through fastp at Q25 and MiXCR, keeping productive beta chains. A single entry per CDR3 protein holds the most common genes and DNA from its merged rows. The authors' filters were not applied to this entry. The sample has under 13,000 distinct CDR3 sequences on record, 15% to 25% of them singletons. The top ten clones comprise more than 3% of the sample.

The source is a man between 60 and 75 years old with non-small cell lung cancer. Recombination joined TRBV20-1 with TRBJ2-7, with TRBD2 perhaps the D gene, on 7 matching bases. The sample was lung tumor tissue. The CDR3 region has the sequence CSARKGGATYEQYF. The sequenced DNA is TGCAGTGCTAGAAAAGGGGGGGCCACCTACGAGCAGTACTTC.